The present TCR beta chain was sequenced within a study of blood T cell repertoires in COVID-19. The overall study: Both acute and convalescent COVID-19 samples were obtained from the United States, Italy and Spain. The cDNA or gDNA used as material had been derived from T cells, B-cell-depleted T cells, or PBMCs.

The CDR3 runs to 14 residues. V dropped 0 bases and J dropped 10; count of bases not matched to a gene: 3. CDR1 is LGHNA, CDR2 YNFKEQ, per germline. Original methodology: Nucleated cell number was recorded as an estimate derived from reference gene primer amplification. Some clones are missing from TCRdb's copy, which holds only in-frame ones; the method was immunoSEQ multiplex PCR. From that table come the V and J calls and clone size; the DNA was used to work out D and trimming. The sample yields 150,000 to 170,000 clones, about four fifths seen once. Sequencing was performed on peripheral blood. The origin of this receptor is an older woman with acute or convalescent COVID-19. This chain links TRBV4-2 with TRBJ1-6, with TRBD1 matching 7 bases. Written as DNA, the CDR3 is TGTGCCAGCAGCCAAGATAGGGGGCAATCACCCCTCCACTTT. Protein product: CASSQDRGQSPLHF.